This T cell receptor (beta chain) was profiled in a study of blood T cell repertoires in COVID-19. Study-wide background: COVID-19 samples collected from the United States, Italy and Spain covered acute and convalescent phases. In each case, the material was cDNA or gDNA derived from T cells, B-cell-depleted T cells, or PBMCs.

J was trimmed by 4 bases and V by 5 bases; bases with no gene match: 7. Germline V gives CDR1 SGHTA, CDR2 FQGNSA. The CDR3 extends over 14 amino acids. Per the study methods: Amplified reference gene primers provided the basis for estimating nucleated cell counts. Only in-frame clones appear in the TCRdb table, and some are missing; sequencing was by immunoSEQ multiplex PCR. The D gene and trimming were derived from the DNA, and the V and J assignments and clone size from that table. The sample includes about 44,000 clones, 87% of them seen just once. The sample comprised peripheral blood. The TCR originated in a woman of 80 years or more in a cohort sampled during active or convalescent COVID-19. V gene TRBV7-2 combines with J gene TRBJ1-2, with 7 bases matching TRBD1. The CDR3, as DNA: TGTGCCAGCAGCCCTGGACAGGTTCGCTATGGCTACACCTTC. Encoded protein: CASSPGQVRYGYTF.